One sample yielded the 18 T cell receptor beta chains listed below, sequenced in a study of T cell responses to AZD1222 COVID-19 vaccine. TCRdb's table, derived via immunoSEQ multiplex PCR, lists solely in-frame clones and lacks some. The profile shows roughly 200,000 clones, over 80% of them singletons. Sequenced here: peripheral blood, sampled on day 0 of AZD1222 vaccination. These TCRs come from an adult in good health.

The chain recombines TRBV6-2 or TRBV6-3 with TRBJ1-5; no clear D. CDR3 length equals 17 residues. V shed 4 bases and J shed 6 bases, with 22 bases lying between them. Germline V lookup: CDR1 MNHEY, CDR2 SVGEGT. The CDR3 nucleotides read TGTGCCAGCAGTTTCGGACTACAGCCTCGAAATAGTCAGCCCCAGCATTTT. Translating it yields CASSFGLQPRNSQPQHF.

The chain carries TRBV27 and TRBJ2-1; 10 bases are a match to TRBD1. V lost 3 bases to trimming and J lost 3 bases; unmatched junction nucleotides: 5. Germline CDR1 and CDR2: MNHEY and SMNVEV (reference sequence). This CDR3 is 16 amino acids long. Written as DNA, the CDR3 is TGTGCCAGCAGTTTCTCCCGGACAGGGGGCTACAATGAGCAGTTCTTC. It specifies CASSFSRTGGYNEQFF.

The chain couples TRBV28 to TRBJ1-1; TRBD1 matches at 7 bases. V was pared by 4 bases and J by 3 bases, with 5 bases of the junction left unmatched. The CDR3 consists of 14 residues. The V gene's germline CDR1 is MDHEN and CDR2 SYDVKM. Here the CDR3 reads CASSSQGMYTEAFF. Written as DNA, the CDR3 is TGTGCCAGCAGTTCACAGGGGATGTACACTGAAGCTTTCTTT.

This chain joins TRBV10-1 and TRBJ2-2, with D maybe TRBD1 (5 bases). Germline V gene lookup returns CDR1 WNHNN and CDR2 SYGVQD (reference sequence). The V end was cut by 2 bases, the J end by 5 bases, with 12 bases between. This CDR3 has 15 amino acids. The CDR3: CASSEGTQGTGELFF. The CDR3 nucleotides read TGCGCCAGCAGTGAGGGAACCCAGGGAACCGGGGAGCTGTTTTTT.

This clone was seen a handful of times. The rearrangement joins TRBV5-1 to TRBJ2-1, with 10 bases identical to TRBD2. Germline trimming cut 0 bases from V and 6 bases from J; bases unmatched to any gene: 3. CDR1 is SGHRS, CDR2 YFSETQ, per germline. CDR3 length: 15 residues. CDR3 in amino acids: CASSLAASGGNEQFF. The CDR3 coding sequence is TGCGCCAGCAGCTTGGCCGCTAGCGGGGGCAATGAGCAGTTCTTC.

This clone has a single count. The genes are TRBV7-9 and TRBJ1-5; D gene uncertain. From germline, CDR1 is SEHNR and CDR2 FQNEAQ (reference sequence). The CDR3 loop spans 15 amino acids. Trimming left V 1 base short and J 4 bases short, with 11 bases between. The DNA of the CDR3 is TGTGCCAGCAGCTTAGGGACCGTTGGGAATCAGCCCCAGCATTTT. Its protein is CASSLGTVGNQPQHF.

This clone was seen a few times. This rearrangement joins TRBV7-2 to TRBJ2-7; D might be TRBD2 (5 bases). Germline loops: CDR1 SGHTA, CDR2 FQGNSA. The CDR3 has 14 amino acids. V dropped 1 base and J dropped 1 base, with 8 bases sitting between them. The DNA for the CDR3 is TGTGCCAGCAGCTTAGGACTACGGTCCTACGAGCAGTACTTC. It is translated as CASSLGLRSYEQYF.

The chain employs TRBV7-9 and TRBJ1-2; 8 bases are a match to TRBD1. Germline loops: CDR1 SEHNR, CDR2 FQNEAQ (reference sequence). The V and J ends lost 3 bases and 7 bases, in that order; junction bases with no gene match: 7. CDR3 size: 14 residues. The CDR3 region is CASSFGQGLSGYTF. CDR3 nucleotide sequence: TGTGCCAGCAGCTTCGGACAGGGCCTATCTGGCTACACCTTC.

V and J are TRBV19 and TRBJ1-3; TRBD1 matches at 7 bases. Germline-derived CDR1 and CDR2 are LNHDA and SQIVND (reference sequence). CDR3 length: 16 amino acids. Germline trimming cut 4 bases from V and 0 bases from J; bases unmatched to any gene: 6. The CDR3 protein is CASSTGTASSGNTIYF. DNA of the CDR3: TGTGCCAGTAGTACCGGGACAGCCAGCTCTGGAAACACCATATATTTT.

The gene calls are TRBV4-3 and TRBJ1-3; a possible D gene is TRBD1 (5 bases). Germline CDR1 is LGHNA and CDR2 is YSLEER. This CDR3 comprises 17 residues. The germline V and J ends were trimmed by 4 bases and 2 bases, with 18 bases remaining between them. The CDR3 DNA follows: TGCGCCAGCAGCCCCGGGACGTCCGTCTCCACTGGAAACACCATATATTTT. This gives the protein CASSPGTSVSTGNTIYF.

J is TRBJ1-1 and V is TRBV6-2 or TRBV6-3; TRBD1 is a possible D gene (6 bases). V was clipped by 5 bases and J by 5 bases, with 9 bases between them. The germline V gene encodes CDR1 MNHEY and CDR2 SVGEGT. The CDR3 runs to 12 residues. CDR3 DNA: TGTGCCAGCAGTCCGACAGGAACTGAAGCTTTCTTT. Its protein is CASSPTGTEAFF.

For the CDR3, the DNA is TGTGCCAGCAGTTACTCGGGGGATCGCAATTCACCCCTCCACTTT. This encodes CASSYSGDRNSPLHF. This chain uses TRBV6-5 with TRBJ1-6; D possibly corresponds to TRBD1 (5 bases). The germline V gene encodes CDR1 MNHEY and CDR2 SVGAGI. Trimming shortened V by 0 bases and J by 7 bases, and 10 bases separated the two germline ends. This CDR3 is 15 amino acids long.

V is TRBV11-1 and J is TRBJ1-3; a weak D match, TRBD1 (6 bases). Trimming left V 2 bases short and J 0 bases short, with 11 bases between. In germline, CDR1 is SGHAT, CDR2 FQDESV (reference sequence). The CDR3 extends over 16 amino acids. CDR3 amino acids: CASSLSDRLSGNTIYF. The CDR3 nucleotides are TGTGCCAGCAGCTTAAGCGACAGGCTCTCTGGAAACACCATATATTTT.

The chain is built from TRBV19 and TRBJ1-2; D perhaps matches TRBD1 (5 bases). Germline V CDR1 and CDR2: LNHDA, SQIVND (reference sequence). The ends were cut back, 10 bases at V and 4 bases at J, with 16 bases in the middle. This CDR3 region has 13 residues. The CDR3: CATTGVRGYGYTF. The CDR3 coding sequence is TGTGCCACTACGGGGGTACGGGGCTATGGCTACACCTTC.

CDR3 coding DNA: TGCGCCAGCCCCCCCGCAGGTAATGAGCAGTTCTTC. Translating it yields CASPPAGNEQFF. The chain carries TRBV10-2 and TRBJ2-1; D is unresolved. Germline V gives CDR1 WSHSY, CDR2 SAAADI. V gave up 8 bases and J gave up 7 bases, with 12 bases separating them. This CDR3 is 12 amino acids long.

The V gene is TRBV5-1, the J gene TRBJ1-6; 10 bases fit TRBD1. The germline V gene has CDR1 SGHRS and CDR2 YFSETQ. The CDR3 spans 16 residues. With V trimmed by 0 bases and J by 9 bases, 6 bases remained unmatched. The CDR3 nucleotides read TGCGCCAGCAGCTTGGGTTCGGGACAGGGGCTTTCACCCCTCCACTTT. Its translation: CASSLGSGQGLSPLHF. Based on the CDR3 plus reference TRBV5-1 and TRBJ1-6, the full variable domain is KAGVTQTPRYLIKTRGQQVTLSCSPISGHRSVSWYQQTPGQGLQFLFEYFSETQRNKGNFPGRFSGRQFSNSRSEMNVSTLELGDSALYLCASSLGSGQGLSPLHFGNGTRLTVT.

V usage is TRBV10-3 and J usage is TRBJ2-7; D gene unclear. The germline V gene has CDR1 ENHRY and CDR2 SYGVKD. Between the trimmed V and J ends, which lost 9 bases and 0 bases, there was a span of 12 bases. The CDR3 totals 13 residues. DNA of the CDR3: TGTGCCATAAGAGCCCTCAGCTCCTACGAGCAGTACTTC. It translates to CAIRALSSYEQYF.

This clone was detected once. This sequence joins TRBV3-1 (or the pseudogene TRBV3-2) and TRBJ2-2; 12 positions agree with TRBD2. The CDR3 covers 18 residues. After removal of 4 bases from V and 0 bases from J, the junction contained 6 bases not matched to a gene. Germline lookup yields CDR1 LGHDT and CDR2 YNNKEL (reference sequence). The CDR3: CASSRILAGGPNTGELFF. The CDR3 nucleotides are TGTGCCAGCAGCCGTATACTAGCGGGGGGACCGAACACCGGGGAGCTGTTTTTT.